This T cell receptor beta chain was identified in a study of cytomegalovirus exposure and HLA in healthy donors. With 4 bases removed from V and 8 bases from J, the gap between germline ends came to 23 bases. Looked up from germline, CDR1 is SGHAT and CDR2 is FQNNGV. The CDR3 length is 16 residues. Produced via immunoSEQ multiplex PCR; TCRdb's table is partial and in-frame only. The repertoire holds over 150,000 clones, about 86% seen once, with 2% to 2.5% in the top ten. The sequence was obtained from a human donor in good health. Input material: PBMCs. V is TRBV11-2 and J is TRBJ1-2; D gene uncertain. Here the CDR3 reads CASSSDLGGLGGGYTF. DNA of the CDR3: TGTGCCAGCAGCTCCGACCTTGGTGGGCTCGGTGGGGGCTACACCTTC.